This T cell receptor (beta chain) was recorded in a study of blood T cells in healthy people across ages. Trimming removed 3 bases at V and 8 bases at J, with 16 bases between. Germline V gives CDR1 DFQATT, CDR2 SNEGSKA (reference sequence). The CDR3 sequence is 14 residues long. It was with a sample-barcoded 5' primer and a J-beta primer mix that a second PCR of about 6 to 12 cycles was run. TCRdb ran MiXCR on the 5' RACE reads and lists one entry per CDR3 protein. The sample has 540,000 or so distinct CDR3 sequences, 24% seen once. This clonotype was counted a few times. The sample also formed part of further work on T cells of mothers and their children.

The chain employs TRBV20-1 and TRBJ1-4, with D possibly being TRBD1 (6 bases). Sample: blood. The sequence came from a boy aged 5-17 years in good health. The CDR3: CSASPPGDGEKLFF. Written as DNA, the CDR3 is TGCAGTGCTAGCCCACCAGGGGACGGGGAAAAACTGTTTTTT.